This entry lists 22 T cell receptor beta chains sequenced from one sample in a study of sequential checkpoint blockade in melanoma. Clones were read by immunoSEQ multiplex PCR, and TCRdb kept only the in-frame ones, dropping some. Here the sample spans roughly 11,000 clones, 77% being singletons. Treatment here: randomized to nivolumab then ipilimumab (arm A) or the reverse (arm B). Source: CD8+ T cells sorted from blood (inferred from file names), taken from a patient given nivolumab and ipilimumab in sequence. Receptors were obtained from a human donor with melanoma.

The CDR3 DNA reads TGTGCCAGCAGCTTAGGCGGACAATTCCACGAGCAGTACTTC. It translates to CASSLGGQFHEQYF. The chain links TRBV7-2 to TRBJ2-7; a weak D match, TRBD1 (5 bases). Trimming removed 1 base at V and 5 bases at J, with 12 bases between. The CDR3 is 14 amino acids. In germline, CDR1 is SGHTA, CDR2 FQGNSA.

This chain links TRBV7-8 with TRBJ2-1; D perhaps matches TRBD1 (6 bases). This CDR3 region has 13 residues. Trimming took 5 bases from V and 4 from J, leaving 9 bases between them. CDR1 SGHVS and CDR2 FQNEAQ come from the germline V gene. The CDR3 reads CASSIDRYNEQFF. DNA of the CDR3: TGTGCCAGCAGCATTGACAGGTACAATGAGCAGTTCTTC.

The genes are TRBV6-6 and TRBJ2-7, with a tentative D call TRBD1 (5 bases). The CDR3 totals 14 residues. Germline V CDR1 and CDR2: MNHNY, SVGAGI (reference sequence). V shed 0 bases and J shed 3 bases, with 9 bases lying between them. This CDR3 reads CASSYSSQGYEQYF. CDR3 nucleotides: TGTGCCAGCAGTTACTCGAGCCAGGGCTACGAGCAGTACTTC.

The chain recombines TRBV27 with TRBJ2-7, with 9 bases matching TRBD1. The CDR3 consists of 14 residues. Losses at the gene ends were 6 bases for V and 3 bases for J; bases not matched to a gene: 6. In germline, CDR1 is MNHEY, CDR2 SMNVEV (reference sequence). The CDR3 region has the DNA TGTGCCAGCAGCCCGGGACAGGGTTTCTACGAGCAGTACTTC. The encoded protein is CASSPGQGFYEQYF.

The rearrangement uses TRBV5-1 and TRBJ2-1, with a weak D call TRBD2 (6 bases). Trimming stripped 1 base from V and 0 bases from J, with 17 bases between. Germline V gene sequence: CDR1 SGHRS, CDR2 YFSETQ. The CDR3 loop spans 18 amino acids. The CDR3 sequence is CASSLKGGGSLSYNEQFF. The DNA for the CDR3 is TGCGCCAGCAGCTTGAAAGGAGGAGGGAGCCTCTCCTACAATGAGCAGTTCTTC.

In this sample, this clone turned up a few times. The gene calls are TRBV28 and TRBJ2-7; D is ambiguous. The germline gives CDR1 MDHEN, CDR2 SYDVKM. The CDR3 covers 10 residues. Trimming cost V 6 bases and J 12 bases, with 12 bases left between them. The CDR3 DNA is TGTGCCAGCAGCTCTAACGTTTGGTACTTC. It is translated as CASSSNVWYF.

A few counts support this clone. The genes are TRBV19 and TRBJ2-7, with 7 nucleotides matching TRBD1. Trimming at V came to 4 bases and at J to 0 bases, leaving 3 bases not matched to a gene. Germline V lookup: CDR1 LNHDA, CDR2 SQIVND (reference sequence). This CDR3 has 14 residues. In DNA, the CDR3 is TGTGCCAGTAGTACAGGGGGAAGCTCCTACGAGCAGTACTTC. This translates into CASSTGGSSYEQYF.

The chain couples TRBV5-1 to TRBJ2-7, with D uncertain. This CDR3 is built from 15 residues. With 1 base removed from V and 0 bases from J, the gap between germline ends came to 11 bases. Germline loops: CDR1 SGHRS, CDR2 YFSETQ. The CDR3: CASSLLRRISYEQYF. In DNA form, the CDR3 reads TGCGCCAGCAGCTTGTTACGGCGGATCTCCTACGAGCAGTACTTC. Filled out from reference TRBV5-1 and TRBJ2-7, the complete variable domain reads KAGVTQTPRYLIKTRGQQVTLSCSPISGHRSVSWYQQTPGQGLQFLFEYFSETQRNKGNFPGRFSGRQFSNSRSEMNVSTLELGDSALYLCASSLLRRISYEQYFGPGTRLTVT.

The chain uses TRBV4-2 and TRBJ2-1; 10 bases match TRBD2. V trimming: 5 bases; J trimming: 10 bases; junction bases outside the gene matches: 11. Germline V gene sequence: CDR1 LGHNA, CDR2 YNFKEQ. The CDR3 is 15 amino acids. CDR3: CASSRLRTSGGEQFF. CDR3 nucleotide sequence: TGTGCCAGCAGCAGACTGCGGACTAGCGGCGGGGAGCAGTTCTTC.

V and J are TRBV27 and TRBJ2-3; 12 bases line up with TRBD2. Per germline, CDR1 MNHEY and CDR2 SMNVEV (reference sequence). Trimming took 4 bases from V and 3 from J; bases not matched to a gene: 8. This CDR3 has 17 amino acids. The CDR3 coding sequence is TGTGCCAGCAGTTCCACCCGACTAGCGGGAGATACAGATACGCAGTATTTT. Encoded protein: CASSSTRLAGDTDTQYF.

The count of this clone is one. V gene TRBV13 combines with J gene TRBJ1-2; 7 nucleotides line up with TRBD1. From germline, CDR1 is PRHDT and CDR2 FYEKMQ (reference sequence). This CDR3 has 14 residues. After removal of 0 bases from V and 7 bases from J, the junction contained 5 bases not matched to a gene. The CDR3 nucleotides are TGTGCCAGCAGCTTAGGCGGAACAGGGGTTGGCTACACCTTC. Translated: CASSLGGTGVGYTF.

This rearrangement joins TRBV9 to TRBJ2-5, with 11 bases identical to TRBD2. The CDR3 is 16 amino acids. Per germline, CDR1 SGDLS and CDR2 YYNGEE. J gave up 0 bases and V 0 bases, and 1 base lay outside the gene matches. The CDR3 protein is CASSVGGLADQETQYF. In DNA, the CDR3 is TGTGCCAGCAGCGTAGGGGGACTAGCGGACCAAGAGACCCAGTACTTC. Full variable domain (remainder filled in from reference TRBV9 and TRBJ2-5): DSGVTQTPKHLITATGQRVTLRCSPRSGDLSVYWYQQSLDQGLQFLIQYYNGEERAKGNILERFSAQQFPDLHSELNLSSLELGDSALYFCASSVGGLADQETQYFGPGTRLLVL.

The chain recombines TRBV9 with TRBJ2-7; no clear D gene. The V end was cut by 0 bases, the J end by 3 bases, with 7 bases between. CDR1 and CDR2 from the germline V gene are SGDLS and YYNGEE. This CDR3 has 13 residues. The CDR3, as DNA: TGTGCCAGCAGCGTAGCTAGTCACTACGAGCAGTACTTC. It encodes CASSVASHYEQYF.

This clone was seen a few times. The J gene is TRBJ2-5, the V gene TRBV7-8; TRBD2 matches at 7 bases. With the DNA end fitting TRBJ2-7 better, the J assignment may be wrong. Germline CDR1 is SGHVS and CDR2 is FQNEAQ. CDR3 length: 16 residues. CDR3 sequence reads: CASSGAPSGETYEQYF. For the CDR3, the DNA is TGTGCCAGCAGCGGCGCCCCTAGCGGAGAGACCTACGAGCAGTACTTC.

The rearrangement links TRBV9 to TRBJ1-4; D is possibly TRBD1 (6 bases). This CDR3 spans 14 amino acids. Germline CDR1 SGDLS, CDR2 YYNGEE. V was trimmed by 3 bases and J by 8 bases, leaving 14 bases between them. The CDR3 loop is CASSEQGSREKLFF. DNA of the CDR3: TGTGCCAGCAGCGAACAGGGATCTCGCGAAAAACTGTTTTTT.

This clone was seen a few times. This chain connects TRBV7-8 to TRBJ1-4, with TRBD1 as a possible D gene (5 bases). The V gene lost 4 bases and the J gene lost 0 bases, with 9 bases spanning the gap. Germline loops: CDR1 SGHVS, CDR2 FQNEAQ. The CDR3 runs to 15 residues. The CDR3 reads CASSSTEATNEKLFF. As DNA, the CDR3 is TGTGCCAGCAGCTCGACAGAAGCAACTAATGAAAAACTGTTTTTT.

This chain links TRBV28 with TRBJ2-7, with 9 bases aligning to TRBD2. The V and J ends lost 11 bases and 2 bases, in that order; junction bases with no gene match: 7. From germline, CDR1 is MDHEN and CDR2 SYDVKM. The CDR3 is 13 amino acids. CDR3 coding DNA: TGTGCCGCCGCGGGAGGGGCCCCCTACGAGCAGTACTTC. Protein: CAAAGGAPYEQYF.

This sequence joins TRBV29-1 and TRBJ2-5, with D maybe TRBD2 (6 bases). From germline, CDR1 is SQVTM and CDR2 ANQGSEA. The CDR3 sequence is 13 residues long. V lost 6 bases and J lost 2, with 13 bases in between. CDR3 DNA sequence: TGCAGCGTCCTTGTCGGGGGACAAGAGACCCAGTACTTC. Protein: CSVLVGGQETQYF.

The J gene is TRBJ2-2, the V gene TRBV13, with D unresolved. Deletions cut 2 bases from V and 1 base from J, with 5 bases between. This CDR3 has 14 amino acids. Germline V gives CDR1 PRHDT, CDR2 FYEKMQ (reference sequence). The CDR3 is CASSLFMNTGELFF. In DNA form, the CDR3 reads TGTGCCAGCAGCTTATTCATGAACACCGGGGAGCTGTTTTTT.

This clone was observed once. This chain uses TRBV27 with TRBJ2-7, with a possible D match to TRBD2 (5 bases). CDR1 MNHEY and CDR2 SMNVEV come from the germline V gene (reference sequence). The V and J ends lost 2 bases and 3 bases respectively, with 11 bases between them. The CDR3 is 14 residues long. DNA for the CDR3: TGTGCCAGCAGTTTAACCGGTCGGGACTACGAGCAGTACTTC. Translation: CASSLTGRDYEQYF.

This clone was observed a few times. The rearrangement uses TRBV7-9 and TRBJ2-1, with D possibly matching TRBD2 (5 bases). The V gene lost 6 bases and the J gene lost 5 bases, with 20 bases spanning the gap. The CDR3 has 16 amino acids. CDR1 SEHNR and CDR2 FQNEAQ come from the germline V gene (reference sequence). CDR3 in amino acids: CASRPTAEFPHNEQFF. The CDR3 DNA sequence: TGTGCCAGCAGGCCCACAGCGGAATTCCCCCACAATGAGCAGTTCTTC.

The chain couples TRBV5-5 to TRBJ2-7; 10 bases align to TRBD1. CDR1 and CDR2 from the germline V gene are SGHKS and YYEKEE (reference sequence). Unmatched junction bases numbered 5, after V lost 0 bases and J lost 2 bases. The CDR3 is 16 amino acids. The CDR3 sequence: CASSLEDRGYTYEQYF. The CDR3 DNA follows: TGTGCCAGCAGCTTGGAGGACAGGGGGTACACCTACGAGCAGTACTTC.